This entry describes one T cell receptor beta chain. The method was immunoSEQ multiplex PCR; TCRdb's version includes in-frame clones alone and lacks a portion of them. The table has around 250,000 clones, around 86% seen once; the top ten hold around an eighth. CDR1 is SEHNR and CDR2 is FQNEAQ in the germline V gene (reference sequence). CDR3 size: 16 residues. V lost 3 bases and J lost 3; bases outside the gene matches: 1. The sample comes from a study of blood T cell repertoires in COVID-19. This sequence originates from a man older than 75 with acute or convalescent COVID-19. The sequencing sample was made of peripheral blood. This chain uses TRBV7-9 with TRBJ2-5, with 16 bases lining up with TRBD2. The CDR3 here is CASSLGLAGGEETQYF. CDR3 nucleotide sequence: TGTGCCAGCAGCTTGGGACTAGCGGGAGGGGAAGAGACCCAGTACTTC.